The clone carrying this T cell receptor (beta chain) occurred a few times. Antigen: not known. V was pared by 5 bases and J by 5 bases, with 16 bases between. This CDR3 has 14 amino acids. This entry comes from a study of post-analysis software for immune sequencing data. General study results and limits: Higher frequency in patients than in controls was seen for about 5 TRBV segments, with TRBV5-6, TRBV5-1 and TRBV20-1 among them.

The TCR beta cDNA libraries contained unique molecular identifiers. TCRdb fed the PCR reads into MiXCR, producing one record per CDR3 protein. The sample includes approximately 730,000 distinct CDR3 sequences, about 45% of them seen just once. The gene calls are TRBV12-3 or TRBV12-4 and TRBJ2-7, with D maybe TRBD1 (6 bases). The sequenced material came from blood. The TCR originated in a girl aged 10 to 17 with multiple sclerosis. CDR3 DNA: TGTGCCAGCAGTCCTGGGGGCAGTCACGACGAGCAGTACTTC. Translated: CASSPGGSHDEQYF.